Shown below are 32 T cell receptor beta chains from a single sample sequenced in a study of T cells after yellow fever vaccination. One entry per CDR3 protein, called by TCRdb with MiXCR from the 5' RACE reads. This sample has about 26,000 distinct CDR3 sequences, with approximately 4.8% found just once. This specimen was PBMCs, either bulk or a sorted T-cell subset (CD4+, CD8+, memory, or dextramer-sorted; not recorded which), taken on the day of the yellow fever booster vaccination. The receptors originated from a man aged 18 to 35 who received the YFV17D yellow fever vaccine.

This clonotype was recorded at least ten times. The chain links TRBV5-1 to TRBJ2-1, with TRBD2 as a possible D gene (5 bases). The CDR3 runs 14 residues. CDR1 is SGHRS, CDR2 YFSETQ, per germline. V dropped 0 bases and J dropped 9 bases, with 13 bases sitting between them. The CDR3 nucleotides are TGCGCCAGCAGCTTGGGTCCTTTCGCGGGTGAGCAGTTCTTC. Its protein product is CASSLGPFAGEQFF.

This clonotype showed up many times. V usage is TRBV7-9 and J usage is TRBJ1-1, with 9 positions matching TRBD1. Germline-derived CDR1 and CDR2 are SEHNR and FQNEAQ (reference sequence). The CDR3 runs to 15 residues. Trimming took 4 bases from V and 5 from J; bases not matched to a gene: 8. CDR3 in amino acids: CASSSWTGVQTEAFF. The CDR3 DNA follows: TGTGCCAGCAGCTCGTGGACAGGGGTGCAGACTGAAGCTTTCTTT.

This clonotype appeared many times. The rearrangement uses TRBV6-2 or TRBV6-3 and TRBJ2-3; the match to TRBD2 covers 10 bases. CDR1 and CDR2 (germline): MNHEY, SVGEGT. The CDR3 covers 16 residues. V shed 0 bases and J 1 base; nucleotides not matched to a gene: 1. The CDR3 protein is CASSYSLAGGTDTQYF. CDR3 in DNA: TGTGCCAGCAGTTACTCGCTAGCGGGGGGCACAGATACGCAGTATTTT.

V and J are TRBV11-2 and TRBJ2-2; D could derive from TRBD1 or TRBD2 (7 bases each). Germline V lookup: CDR1 SGHAT, CDR2 FQNNGV. Deletions cut 5 bases from V and 8 bases from J, with 21 bases between. The CDR3 totals 16 residues. CDR3 nucleotides: TGTGCCAGCAGCCAACCAGGGGGGGGGCTCTCAGGGGAGCTGTTTTTT. Translated, it gives CASSQPGGGLSGELFF.

This clonotype is termed large. This rearrangement joins TRBV6-2 or TRBV6-3 to TRBJ2-3; 7 bases agree with TRBD1. CDR1 is MNHEY, CDR2 SVGEGT, per germline. This CDR3 spans 16 amino acids. Trimming removed 0 bases from V and 2 bases from J; junction bases left unmatched: 5. The CDR3 DNA reads TGTGCCAGCAGTTACTCGATGGACAGGCACACAGATACGCAGTATTTT. It codes for CASSYSMDRHTDTQYF.

By share, this clonotype ranks as large (0.1 to 1%). The J gene is TRBJ2-2, the V gene TRBV6-4, with a weak D call TRBD1 (5 bases). The CDR3 consists of 13 residues. The germline V gene has CDR1 MRHNA and CDR2 SNTAGT. Trimming took 2 bases from V and 4 from J, leaving 5 bases between them. The CDR3 DNA follows: TGTGCCAGCAGTGACAGGGGCACCGGGGAGCTGTTTTTT. Its translation is CASSDRGTGELFF.

This clonotype was recorded once. This may be a read error: a much more frequent sequence differs by one nucleotide. This chain connects TRBV7-3 to TRBJ1-1; D gene ambiguous. The CDR3 is 13 amino acids. V was clipped by 5 bases and J by 4 bases, with 11 bases between them. The V gene's germline CDR1 is SGHTA and CDR2 FQGTGA. CDR3 loop: CASSHMRVTEAFF. DNA for the CDR3: TGTGCCAGCAGCCATATGAGGGTCACTGAAGCTTTCTTT.

This clonotype was detected many times. The chain is built from TRBV28 and TRBJ2-1, with D perhaps matching TRBD2 (6 bases). V was cut by 11 bases and J by 2 bases, with 16 bases left in between. Germline V lookup: CDR1 MDHEN, CDR2 SYDVKM. The CDR3 loop spans 14 amino acids. The CDR3 nucleotides are TGTGCCGGTTCCGGGACTCTGACCTACAATGAGCAGTTCTTC. It translates to CAGSGTLTYNEQFF. The entire variable domain, with the rest obtained from reference TRBV28 and TRBJ2-1, is as follows: DVKVTQSSRYLVKRTGEKVFLECVQDMDHENMFWYRQDPGLGLRLIYFSYDVKMKEKGDIPEGYSVSREKKERFSLILESASTNQTSMYLCAGSGTLTYNEQFFGPGTRLTVL.

Ten or more counts support this clonotype. The chain carries TRBV5-1 and TRBJ2-3; 7 bases line up with TRBD1. Germline V gene sequence: CDR1 SGHRS, CDR2 YFSETQ. This CDR3 is built from 15 residues. V was pared by 4 bases and J by 6 bases, with 11 bases of the junction left unmatched. The CDR3 reads CASSLGTATSDTQYF. The CDR3 coding sequence is TGCGCCAGCAGCCTCGGGACAGCAACATCTGATACGCAGTATTTT. Complete variable domain (other parts from reference TRBV5-1 and TRBJ2-3): KAGVTQTPRYLIKTRGQQVTLSCSPISGHRSVSWYQQTPGQGLQFLFEYFSETQRNKGNFPGRFSGRQFSNSRSEMNVSTLELGDSALYLCASSLGTATSDTQYFGPGTRLTVL.

Many counts were recorded for this clonotype. This chain connects TRBV20-1 to TRBJ1-4; no clear D gene. The CDR3 is 13 residues long. V lost 7 bases to trimming and J lost 0 bases, with 9 bases between them. Per germline, CDR1 DFQATT and CDR2 SNEGSKA (reference sequence). CDR3 sequence reads: CSVEAPTNEKLFF. The CDR3 nucleotides read TGCAGTGTTGAGGCCCCAACTAATGAAAAACTGTTTTTT.

V gene TRBV5-6 combines with J gene TRBJ1-2; D not certain. V lost 1 base to trimming and J lost 4 bases, with 11 bases between them. From germline, CDR1 is SGHDT and CDR2 YYEEEE. The CDR3 runs to 14 residues. CDR3 nucleotide sequence: TGTGCCAGCAGCTTGATTCATACGGGCTATGGCTACACCTTC. It yields the protein CASSLIHTGYGYTF.

This clonotype has a count of ten or more. V usage is TRBV15 and J usage is TRBJ2-1; maybe TRBD1 (6 bases). The CDR3 covers 13 residues. Germline V lookup: CDR1 LNHNV, CDR2 YYDKDF (reference sequence). Between the trimmed V and J ends, which lost 6 bases and 3 bases, there was a span of 9 bases. Here the CDR3 DNA reads TGTGCCACCAGGCACAGGGTCTACAATGAGCAGTTCTTC. It translates to CATRHRVYNEQFF.

The table lists this clonotype with many counts. V and J are TRBV29-1 and TRBJ1-5; 7 positions agree with TRBD1. The CDR3 is 15 residues long. Germline lookup yields CDR1 SQVTM and CDR2 ANQGSEA. Germline trimming cut 5 bases from V and 3 bases from J; bases unmatched to any gene: 10. CDR3: CSVSEGTAINQPQHF. The CDR3 DNA follows: TGCAGCGTTTCCGAGGGGACAGCAATCAATCAGCCCCAGCATTTT.

In its sample, this clonotype was seen many times. The chain carries TRBV12-3 or TRBV12-4 and TRBJ2-5, with a possible D match to TRBD2 (6 bases). The CDR3 runs to 15 residues. Trimming took 6 bases from V and 4 from J, leaving 18 bases between them. CDR3 nucleotides: TGTGCCAGCAGCGCGGGATGGGGGAATTCAGAGACCCAGTACTTC. This codes for CASSAGWGNSETQYF.

This clonotype was observed at least ten times. The genes are TRBV6-2 or TRBV6-3 and TRBJ2-1, with D unresolved. The germline gives CDR1 MNHEY, CDR2 SVGEGT. With 2 bases removed from V and 8 bases from J, the gap between germline ends came to 10 bases. This CDR3 contains 13 residues. CDR3 residues: CASSYAQRYEQFF. CDR3 coding DNA: TGTGCCAGCAGTTACGCGCAAAGGTATGAGCAGTTCTTC.

The chain carries TRBV30 and TRBJ1-5; D gene unclear. The CDR3 totals 12 residues. The germline V gene encodes CDR1 GTSNPN and CDR2 SVGIG (reference sequence). Between the trimmed V and J ends, which lost 0 bases and 4 bases, there was a span of 4 bases. The CDR3 coding sequence is TGTGCCTGGAGTGTACATAATCAGCCCCAGCATTTT. This sequence encodes CAWSVHNQPQHF.

V is TRBV14 and J is TRBJ1-1; D is perhaps TRBD1 (5 bases). The V gene's germline CDR1 is SGHDN and CDR2 FVKESK. The V gene lost 3 bases and the J gene lost 10 bases, with 12 bases spanning the gap. The CDR3 loop spans 12 amino acids. CDR3 sequence (DNA): TGTGCCAGCAGCCAGCTCGGGGCGCGAGCTTTCTTT. Its translation: CASSQLGARAFF.

This clonotype was detected a few times. The chain is built from TRBV7-2 and TRBJ2-7, with a possible D match to TRBD1 (5 bases). The ends were cut back, 5 bases at V and 4 bases at J, with 15 bases in the middle. Germline V CDR1 and CDR2: SGHTA, FQGNSA. The CDR3 contains 14 residues. The CDR3 reads CASSVDRGPYEQYF. Here the CDR3 DNA reads TGTGCCAGCAGCGTAGATAGGGGTCCATACGAGCAGTACTTC. The full variable domain, completed using reference TRBV7-2 and TRBJ2-7, is GAGVSQSPSNKVTEKGKDVELRCDPISGHTALYWYRQSLGQGLEFLIYFQGNSAPDKSGLPSDRFSAERTGGSVSTLTIQRTQQEDSAVYLCASSVDRGPYEQYFGPGTRLTVT.

There are many counts of this clonotype. The chain has TRBV5-5 and TRBJ2-7; unclear D gene. Looked up from germline, CDR1 is SGHKS and CDR2 is YYEKEE (reference sequence). This CDR3 is built from 12 residues. Trimming cost V 4 bases and J 7 bases, with 12 bases left between them. DNA of the CDR3: TGTGCCAGCAGCACATGGGTTGGGGAGCAGTACGTC. Translation: CASSTWVGEQYV.

This clonotype has at least ten counts. V is TRBV29-1 and J is TRBJ1-1; no reliable D call. CDR1 is SQVTM, CDR2 ANQGSEA, per germline. V was clipped by 4 bases and J by 2 bases, with 8 bases between them. This CDR3 spans 12 amino acids. CDR3 DNA sequence: TGCAGCGTTGGCAGCATCAACACTGAAGCTTTCTTT. It yields the protein CSVGSINTEAFF.

The table lists this clonotype with many counts. The V gene is TRBV11-2, the J gene TRBJ2-5; 7 nucleotides align to TRBD1. J was trimmed by 2 bases and V by 5 bases; bases with no gene match: 8. The CDR3 has 15 amino acids. Germline assignment: CDR1 SGHAT and CDR2 FQNNGV. This CDR3 is CASSPRDSIQETQYF. The CDR3 coding sequence is TGTGCCAGCAGCCCTCGGGACAGCATTCAAGAGACCCAGTACTTC.

This clonotype has at least ten counts. The chain links TRBV20-1 to TRBJ1-3; no reliable D call. The CDR3 covers 11 residues. The V gene's germline CDR1 is DFQATT and CDR2 SNEGSKA (reference sequence). Trimming removed 7 bases from V and 3 bases from J, with 7 bases in between. The CDR3 protein is CSVRFGNTIYF. Written as DNA, the CDR3 is TGCAGTGTCAGGTTTGGAAACACCATATATTTT.

Many counts were recorded for this clonotype. V usage is TRBV7-2 and J usage is TRBJ2-3; D unresolved. The CDR3 has 13 amino acids. The germline V gene encodes CDR1 SGHTA and CDR2 FQGNSA. The germline V and J ends were trimmed by 4 bases and 2 bases, with 7 bases remaining between them. The CDR3 region is CASSSPPTDTQYF. CDR3 DNA: TGTGCCAGCAGCTCCCCCCCCACAGATACGCAGTATTTT.

This clonotype was seen at least ten times. The chain combines TRBV6-5 with TRBJ1-3, with 10 positions matching TRBD1. The CDR3 extends over 15 amino acids. The germline gives CDR1 MNHEY, CDR2 SVGAGI. Germline trimming cut 7 bases from V and 2 bases from J; bases unmatched to any gene: 5. The CDR3, as DNA: TGTGCCAGCACACCGACAGGGGGCCCTGGAAACACCATATATTTT. It encodes CASTPTGGPGNTIYF.

This chain uses TRBV5-4 with TRBJ2-2, with TRBD1 identical over 10 bases. CDR3 size: 16 residues. The germline V gene encodes CDR1 SGHNT and CDR2 YYREEE (reference sequence). After removal of 2 bases from V and 5 bases from J, the junction contained 6 bases not matched to a gene. DNA of the CDR3: TGTGCCAGCAGCTTAGGACAGGGGGAGGATACCGGGGAGCTGTTTTTT. Its protein product is CASSLGQGEDTGELFF. Full variable domain (missing parts from reference TRBV5-4 and TRBJ2-2): ETGVTQSPTHLIKTRGQQVTLRCSSQSGHNTVSWYQQALGQGPQFIFQYYREEENGRGNFPPRFSGLQFPNYSSELNVNALELDDSALYLCASSLGQGEDTGELFFGEGSRLTVL.

This clonotype has ten or more counts. The V call is TRBV28, the J call TRBJ1-1; D not resolved. V was cut by 2 bases and J by 6 bases, with 10 bases left in between. Germline-derived CDR1 and CDR2 are MDHEN and SYDVKM. CDR3 length: 13 residues. The CDR3 region has the DNA TGTGCCAGCAGTTTACCGGTCTCTTCTGAAGCTTTCTTT. This codes for CASSLPVSSEAFF.

This clonotype was detected ten times or more. The gene calls are TRBV12-3 or TRBV12-4 and TRBJ1-1, with 8 nucleotides matching TRBD1. This CDR3 is built from 14 residues. The J segment lost 2 bases and the V segment lost 6 bases, leaving 5 bases of the junction unmatched. The CDR3 bases are TGTGCCAGCAGCCCCGGGACAGGCAACACTGAAGCTTTCTTT. Translated, it gives CASSPGTGNTEAFF.

This clonotype was counted many times. The gene calls are TRBV20-1 and TRBJ2-1; D possibly uses TRBD1 or TRBD2 (5 bases each). Germline V gene sequence: CDR1 DFQATT, CDR2 SNEGSKA (reference sequence). This CDR3 has 13 amino acids. Between the trimmed V and J ends, which lost 8 bases and 3 bases, there was a span of 14 bases. This CDR3 reads CSLTGPGYNEQFF. Here the CDR3 DNA reads TGCAGTCTCACGGGGCCTGGCTACAATGAGCAGTTCTTC.

The genes are TRBV20-1 and TRBJ2-3, with D unclear. Germline values: CDR1 DFQATT, CDR2 SNEGSKA (reference sequence). This CDR3 contains 12 residues. With 4 bases removed from V and 3 bases from J, the gap between germline ends came to 8 bases. The CDR3 sequence: CSAIDQTDTQYF. CDR3 nucleotide sequence: TGCAGTGCTATCGACCAAACAGATACGCAGTATTTT.

This clonotype has more than one count but fewer than ten. The V and J genes are TRBV5-1 and TRBJ1-2; a possible D gene is TRBD1 (5 bases). Trimming pared 4 bases from V and 3 bases from J, leaving 13 bases between. Germline values: CDR1 SGHRS, CDR2 YFSETQ. This CDR3 comprises 14 residues. CDR3 amino acids: CASSLPGGDYGYTF. The DNA for the CDR3 is TGCGCCAGCAGCCTCCCGGGGGGGGACTATGGCTACACCTTC.

This clonotype has ten or more counts. V is TRBV25-1 and J is TRBJ2-3; TRBD1 aligns across 9 bases. The V gene's germline CDR1 is MGHDK and CDR2 SYGVNS. This CDR3 region has 15 residues. V shed 5 bases and J 3 bases; nucleotides not matched to a gene: 6. DNA of the CDR3: TGTGCCAGCAGTTGGGACAGGGAGACGACAGATACGCAGTATTTT. Residues: CASSWDRETTDTQYF.

The V call is TRBV28, the J call TRBJ2-7; 8 bases match TRBD1. CDR3 length: 16 residues. The germline gives CDR1 MDHEN, CDR2 SYDVKM. V lost 3 bases, J lost 4 bases, and 11 bases stayed unmatched. CDR3 bases: TGTGCCAGCAGTTTCGGTAGTCGGACAGGGCATTACGAGCAGTACGTC. Amino acids: CASSFGSRTGHYEQYV.